This T cell receptor (beta chain) appears in the sequencing data of a study of blood T cell repertoires in COVID-19. Study-wide context: Samples taken during acute and convalescent COVID-19 were collected in the United States, Italy and Spain. Sources were T cells, B-cell-depleted T cells, or PBMCs; the material itself was cDNA or gDNA.

In the original analysis: Cell counts per sample came from amplifying reference gene primers. TCRdb's copy holds only in-frame clones and misses some; the assay was immunoSEQ multiplex PCR. V, J and clone size are taken as reported in that table, and D and trimming were inferred from the DNA itself. The table lists 15,000 to 20,000 clones, 91% of them singletons. Germline-derived CDR1 and CDR2 are GTSNPN and SVGIG (reference sequence). The CDR3 consists of 12 residues. V gave up 4 bases and J gave up 5 bases, with 11 bases separating them. This clonotype originated in a human donor in a cohort sampled during active COVID-19. This chain uses TRBV30 with TRBJ2-5; D is unresolved. The sample comprised peripheral blood. The CDR3 bases are TGTGCCTGGAATCACTCTCCGGAGACCCAGTACTTC. The encoded protein is CAWNHSPETQYF.